This T cell receptor (beta chain) was identified in a study of shared clonotypes between healthy human individuals. V was pared by 0 bases and J by 6 bases, with 12 bases between. The CDR3 contains 15 residues. Germline CDR1 reads SGDLS; CDR2 reads YYNGEE. Study-wide points: Generally, estimated richness proved larger in naive subsets than it did in memory subsets.

About this clone: The antigen is undetermined.

Measured with immunoSEQ multiplex PCR; TCRdb has only the in-frame clones, and not every one. The table has over a million clones, around 98.5% seen once; the top ten hold around 0.38%. Negatively enriched CD4+ T cells were divided by CD45RA into naive and memory. This chain links TRBV9 with TRBJ2-2; D is uncertain. The sequenced sample consisted of naive CD4+ T cells sorted from blood. Subset reported: CD45RA+ positively selected. The sequence came from a man aged 25 to 45 in good health. CDR3 sequence: CASSVAESVSGELFF. DNA for the CDR3: TGTGCCAGCAGCGTAGCGGAGTCGGTTTCCGGGGAGCTGTTTTTT.